This entry concerns a single T cell receptor beta chain. This clonotype was observed at least ten times. Its binding antigen is unknown. Base qualities are missing; no much larger clone stands one base away. The junction shows trimming of 5 bases on V and 4 bases on J, and the gene matches do not reach 10 bases of it. The germline V gene specifies SGHTA as CDR1 and FQGTGA as CDR2. The CDR3 goes from the cysteine to the phenylalanine over 16 residues. This entry keeps only the CDR3 DNA: 48 bases, framed from base 1. The TCR beta CDR3 regions were amplified from the RNA transcripts. The TCR CDR3 was subjected to a first round of RT-PCR using the HTBI primer set and the Qiagen OneStep RT-PCR kit. A second multiplex PCR round built the libraries, followed by size selection and purification. The libraries were sequenced on an Illumina HiSeq2000 using paired-end 100 bp reads. In the authors' own workflow: Raw data were processed with SOAPnuke, discarding reads with adapters, uncalled bases, mean Phred below 15, or no exact constant-primer or identifier match. High-quality paired reads were merged using COPE v1.2.5, and each unique nucleotide sequence was defined as a clonotype. Clonotypes were aligned to IMGT TRBV, TRBD and TRBJ reference segments using MiTCR v1.1. Only V-J combinations with frequency above 0.0001, covering approximately 99% of repertoires, were analysed. A TCS score was defined as the ratio of F50 (clonal expansion) to E x V (chaos), with BLOSUM62-based TCRdist applied between CDR3 peptides within each V-J. Welch's t-statistics and random forest reduced 500 to 550 V-J features to 13, which were used in a naive Bayes classifier (R e1071). The public reads were reanalyzed by TCRdb: fastp trimming at Q25, MiXCR alignment, in-frame beta chains only. Every entry covers one CDR3 protein and lists the most common genes and DNA from its rows. The V and J calls were determined by TCRdb, not by the authors. The sample records more than 300,000 distinct CDR3 sequences, over 11% of which are singletons. About 11% of the sample comes from the top ten.

A patient counted as having stable Graves' hyperthyroidism if no progression to ophthalmopathy occurred over 18 months of follow-up. Hyperthyroidism patients were aged 18 to 65 years and newly diagnosed, with disease duration of less than 2 months. Patients with uncontrolled infections, other autoimmune diseases, pregnancy or lactation were excluded. Clinical symptoms, serum thyroxine and TRAb, thyroid ultrasound, and orbital computed tomography formed the basis for the diagnoses. Ficoll-Paque density gradient centrifugation was used to isolate PBMCs from approximately 11 ml of fresh peripheral blood. Total RNA was extracted using Trizol reagent, and RNA quality was assessed on an Agilent 2100 Bioanalyzer. This sample is part of a study of T cells in Graves' hyperthyroidism and ophthalmopathy (dated 2019 in TCRdb). Study-level background: Peripheral blood samples were taken at initial diagnosis, before any treatment was given. To identify TCR V-J signatures that set the groups apart, the researchers used a discovery cohort of 95 to 100 patients, made up of approximately 43 with Graves' ophthalmopathy and some 55 with stable Graves' hyperthyroidism. Prospective prediction of ophthalmopathy was tested in an independent validation cohort of 18 to 20 hyperthyroidism patients and around 16 patients who later progressed to ophthalmopathy. The roughly 100 discovery patients were divided at random into training and test sets in a 7:3 ratio. The study also compared thyroid tissue and blood T-cell repertoires from about six Graves' hyperthyroidism patients. Once sampling was done, hyperthyroidism patients were given methimazole at a starting dose of 30 mg daily, whereas ophthalmopathy patients were given high-dose intravenous methylprednisolone. According to the paper, TCR Vbeta CDR3 sequencing was carried out on 135 peripheral blood samples, which came from around 43 ophthalmopathy, around 74 hyperthyroidism and some 17 progressor patients. Findings and caveats that apply to the study as a whole: In cross-validation, a model built on a 13 V-J signature told ophthalmopathy apart from stable hyperthyroidism with approximately 91% sensitivity and around 84% specificity, and in testing the same model reached 80%/75%. Most expanded thyroid clonotypes (frequency above 0.001) were also detected in blood, a finding suggesting that blood repertoires may reflect thyroid immune responses. No statistical method was used to set the sample size in advance, and investigators knew the group allocation. In validation, the model predicted progression to ophthalmopathy with over 60% sensitivity and 72.22% specificity, a median of roughly seven months before onset.

The sequence was collected from a woman aged 55-70 years with Graves' hyperthyroidism. This chain joins TRBV7-3 to TRBJ2-3, and 9 junction bases match TRBD2. Sequenced sample: blood. The CDR3 protein: CASSTGLANQADTQYF. The DNA reads TGTGCCAGCAGCACCGGACTAGCGAATCAGGCAGATACGCAGTATTTT.